What follows describes a single T cell receptor (beta chain). TCRdb re-analysed the 5' RACE reads in MiXCR, keeping a single row per CDR3 protein. Of tens of thousands of distinct CDR3 sequences detected, about 16% appear once; the ten largest clones hold about 4.7%. These data belong to a study of T cells of healthy individuals. CDR1 is SEHNR, CDR2 FQNEAQ, per germline (reference sequence). This CDR3 contains 17 residues. V lost 1 base, J lost 4 bases, and 7 bases stayed unmatched. The rearrangement uses TRBV7-9 and TRBJ2-7, with 13 bases fitting TRBD2. This sequence originates from a human donor in good health. The CDR3 DNA sequence: TGTGCCAGCAGCTTAGATGGACTAGCGGGGGTGCGGTACGAGCAGTACTTC. Amino acid sequence: CASSLDGLAGVRYEQYF.